This TCR beta chain was profiled in a study of T cells in Graves' hyperthyroidism and ophthalmopathy. Turning to the study itself: Specimen type is peripheral blood, collected at initial diagnosis prior to any treatment.

The CDR3 extends over 14 amino acids. Germline trimming cut 3 bases from V and 3 bases from J; bases unmatched to any gene: 1. Germline CDR1 and CDR2: SGHAT and FQNNGV. Amplification of TCR beta CDR3 regions was performed using RNA transcripts as template. First-round RT-PCR targeting the TCR CDR3 was performed with the HTBI primer set. TCRdb analysed the multiplex PCR reads with MiXCR anew, one entry per CDR3 protein. The sample includes around 400,000 distinct CDR3 sequences, 12% to 15% of them seen just once. Findings and limits, study-wide: Ophthalmopathy prediction by the model preceded onset by a median approximately six months.

This clonotype was detected ten times or more. The antigen remains unidentified. Diagnostic assessment was based on clinical symptoms, serum thyroxine and TRAb, thyroid ultrasound and orbital computed tomography. This clonotype was sampled from a woman aged 55-70 years with Graves' ophthalmopathy. The gene calls are TRBV11-2 and TRBJ2-1; 8 nucleotides agree with TRBD2. Sequencing used blood. This CDR3 reads CASSLTSDYNEQFF. The CDR3 DNA follows: TGTGCCAGCAGCTTGACTAGCGACTACAATGAGCAGTTCTTC.